A single sample is the source of the 32 T cell receptor beta chains below, sequenced in a study of blood T cell repertoires in COVID-19 (TCRdb year 2020). Preparation of the library involved the immunoSEQ multiplex PCR assay. As stored in TCRdb, this immuneACCESS dataset retains in-frame rearrangements with V and J assigned. A fraction of the clones does not appear; measured against another copy, unresolved V genes explain less than half of the discrepancy, and the remainder lacks a known reason. The sample yields around 150,000 clones; about four fifths were counted once. More than 3% of the sample comes from the top ten. The sequenced sample was PBMCs or T cells enriched from blood (not recorded which). These receptors were taken from a woman aged 55-70 years who had recovered from COVID-19.

The V and J genes are TRBV7-9 and TRBJ2-7; 7 bases agree with TRBD1. CDR1 and CDR2 from the germline V gene are SEHNR and FQNEAQ (reference sequence). The ends lost 5 bases at V and 0 bases at J; junction bases unmatched: 4. The CDR3 covers 14 residues. This CDR3 reads CASSPQGSSYEQYF. CDR3 nucleotides: TGTGCCAGCAGCCCACAGGGGAGCTCCTACGAGCAGTACTTC.

This clone was recorded only once. This chain connects TRBV2 to TRBJ2-7; TRBD2 aligns across 14 bases. In germline, CDR1 is SNHLY, CDR2 FYNNEI. Losses at the gene ends were 6 bases for V and 1 base for J; bases not matched to a gene: 8. The CDR3 has 17 residues. CDR3 amino acids: CASRATSGGAASYEQYF. The DNA for the CDR3 is TGTGCCAGCAGAGCGACTAGCGGGGGGGCCGCGTCCTACGAGCAGTACTTC.

The sample holds many counts of this clone. The same CDR3 is also encoded by other DNA sequences in this sample. The genes are TRBV4-1 and TRBJ1-6, with unresolved D. V was clipped by 0 bases and J by 7 bases, with 7 bases between them. This CDR3 contains 14 residues. From germline, CDR1 is MGHRA and CDR2 YSYEKL. The CDR3 coding sequence is TGCGCCAGCAGCCAAGATCCGGGGAATTCACCCCTCCACTTT. The encoded protein is CASSQDPGNSPLHF.

The chain employs TRBV5-1 and TRBJ1-6; weak D call: TRBD1 (6 bases). The CDR3 covers 17 residues. V lost 5 bases and J 7 bases, leaving 22 bases between the germline ends. Germline V gives CDR1 SGHRS, CDR2 YFSETQ. The CDR3 spells CASRGAGAADENSPLHF. The CDR3 region has the DNA TGCGCCAGCAGGGGGGCCGGGGCCGCAGACGAAAATTCACCCCTCCACTTT.

This clone came up once. The V gene is TRBV19, the J gene TRBJ2-7, with TRBD2 matching over 7 bases. J gave up 5 bases and V 10 bases, and 23 bases lay outside the gene matches. CDR3 size: 17 residues. CDR1 and CDR2 (germline): LNHDA, SQIVND (reference sequence). CDR3: CATASTGGSGKGHEQYF. In DNA form, the CDR3 reads TGTGCCACCGCTAGTACGGGGGGATCTGGTAAGGGCCACGAGCAGTACTTC.

This clone has only a few counts. V is TRBV30 and J is TRBJ2-1; the match to TRBD2 covers 13 bases. The ends lost 3 bases at V and 8 bases at J; junction bases unmatched: 7. CDR3 length equals 15 residues. Per germline, CDR1 GTSNPN and CDR2 SVGIG (reference sequence). The CDR3 DNA reads TGTGCCTGGAGGTTACTAGCGGGGGGGTTCGATGAGCAGTTCTTC. Translated, it gives CAWRLLAGGFDEQFF.

The chain joins TRBV9 to TRBJ2-3; perhaps TRBD2 as D (7 bases). Trimming pared 1 base from V and 9 bases from J, leaving 27 bases between. Germline CDR1 and CDR2: SGDLS and YYNGEE. This CDR3 spans 18 amino acids. CDR3 sequence: CASSVFDGGRSREYTQYF. CDR3 bases: TGTGCCAGCAGCGTATTCGACGGGGGGCGGAGTAGGGAGTACACGCAGTATTTT. The full variable domain, rest sourced from reference TRBV9 and TRBJ2-3, is DSGVTQTPKHLITATGQRVTLRCSPRSGDLSVYWYQQSLDQGLQFLIQYYNGEERAKGNILERFSAQQFPDLHSELNLSSLELGDSALYFCASSVFDGGRSREYTQYFGPGTRLTVL.

This clone occurred once. The chain has TRBV2 and TRBJ1-3, with D maybe TRBD1 (5 bases). The CDR3 runs to 15 residues. V lost 4 bases to trimming and J lost 5 bases, with 15 bases between them. CDR1 and CDR2 from the germline V gene are SNHLY and FYNNEI. CDR3: CASSASRAIRNTIYF. CDR3 coding DNA: TGTGCCAGCAGTGCGTCCAGGGCAATAAGAAACACCATATATTTT.

This chain connects TRBV5-1 to TRBJ1-2; TRBD1 agrees at 8 bases. The junction had 11 bases not matched to a gene; V was cut back by 0 bases and J by 4 bases. CDR3 length: 17 residues. In germline, CDR1 is SGHRS, CDR2 YFSETQ. The CDR3 DNA reads TGCGCCAGCAGCTTGGCTTCCGACAGGGGAGAGGTCTATGGCTACACCTTC. Translation gives CASSLASDRGEVYGYTF.

This clone appeared a single time. V usage is TRBV3-1 (or the pseudogene TRBV3-2) and J usage is TRBJ1-1; possibly TRBD1 for D (6 bases). The ends were cut back, 4 bases at V and 8 bases at J, with 14 bases in the middle. Germline loops: CDR1 LGHDT, CDR2 YNNKEL (reference sequence). The CDR3 sequence is 13 residues long. CDR3 region: CASSLATGTEAFF. CDR3 sequence (DNA): TGTGCCAGCAGCCTAGCTACCGGGACAGAAGCTTTCTTT.

V gene TRBV5-1 combines with J gene TRBJ2-7, with D possibly matching TRBD2 (5 bases). The CDR3 is 15 residues long. Germline CDR1 SGHRS, CDR2 YFSETQ. Trimming left V 1 base short and J 6 bases short, with 17 bases between. CDR3 amino acids: CASSLYGLTDGEQYF. DNA of the CDR3: TGCGCCAGCAGCTTGTATGGACTTACCGACGGCGAGCAGTACTTC.

This clone was observed a single time. This chain links TRBV6-5 with TRBJ2-7; 9 bases align to TRBD1. The CDR3 is 13 amino acids. Unmatched junction bases numbered 2, after V lost 7 bases and J lost 1 base. Per germline, CDR1 MNHEY and CDR2 SVGAGI. The CDR3 is CASMGQGSYEQYF. The CDR3 nucleotides are TGTGCCAGCATGGGACAGGGTTCCTACGAGCAGTACTTC.

This clone was seen more than once but under ten times. V is TRBV7-9 and J is TRBJ1-6; 7 bases are a match to TRBD1. From germline, CDR1 is SEHNR and CDR2 FQNEAQ (reference sequence). CDR3 length equals 17 residues. Trimming took 3 bases from V and 1 from J; bases not matched to a gene: 6. CDR3 residues: CASSFRQGVSYNSPLHF. The CDR3, as DNA: TGTGCCAGCAGCTTCCGACAGGGTGTTTCCTATAATTCACCCCTCCACTTT. The entire variable domain, with the rest obtained from reference TRBV7-9 and TRBJ1-6, is as follows: DTGVSQNPRHKITKRGQNVTFRCDPISEHNRLYWYRQTLGQGPEFLTYFQNEAQLEKSRLLSDRFSAERPKGSFSTLEIQRTEQGDSAMYLCASSFRQGVSYNSPLHFGNGTRLTVT.

The DNA of the CDR3 is TGTGCCAGCAGTCAGCTGGGGGGGCAGCCCCAGCATTTT. The encoded protein is CASSQLGGQPQHF. The chain couples TRBV6-5 to TRBJ1-5; a possible D gene is TRBD1 (5 bases). The germline V and J ends were trimmed by 5 bases and 7 bases, with 12 bases remaining between them. CDR1 MNHEY and CDR2 SVGAGI come from the germline V gene. The CDR3 sequence is 13 residues long.

The sample holds a few counts of this clone. V is TRBV12-3 or TRBV12-4 and J is TRBJ2-7; unclear D gene. The CDR3 is made up of 12 amino acids. Deletions cut 6 bases from V and 4 bases from J, with 10 bases between. In DNA, the CDR3 is TGTGCCAGCAGCCCCTCCCTTTACGAGCAGTACTTC. Protein product: CASSPSLYEQYF.

The chain couples TRBV30 to TRBJ2-3; 9 bases map to TRBD2. The ends lost 0 bases at V and 4 bases at J; junction bases unmatched: 8. This CDR3 comprises 16 residues. Germline loops: CDR1 GTSNPN, CDR2 SVGIG (reference sequence). CDR3 protein: CAWSVLAGGGSDTQYF. Written as DNA, the CDR3 is TGTGCCTGGAGTGTACTCGCGGGGGGGGGTTCAGATACGCAGTATTTT.

The chain links TRBV5-1 to TRBJ2-2; 8 positions match TRBD1. Trimming at V came to 6 bases and at J to 1 base, leaving 8 bases not matched to a gene. CDR1 is SGHRS and CDR2 is YFSETQ in the germline V gene. The CDR3 extends over 16 amino acids. The CDR3 is CASTPTGGMNTGELFF. DNA for the CDR3: TGCGCCAGCACGCCAACAGGGGGGATGAACACCGGGGAGCTGTTTTTT.

The CDR3 reads CASSQGWQGNQPQHF. In nucleotides, the CDR3 is TGTGCCAGCAGCCAGGGCTGGCAGGGCAATCAGCCCCAGCATTTT. The chain is built from TRBV7-9 and TRBJ1-5; D is possibly TRBD1 (5 bases). The CDR3 covers 15 residues. V gave up 5 bases and J gave up 2 bases, with 13 bases separating them. Germline CDR1 SEHNR, CDR2 FQNEAQ (reference sequence).

This clone was counted a single time. V and J are TRBV11-3 and TRBJ2-3; 13 bases fit TRBD2. The CDR3 extends over 15 amino acids. The germline V gene encodes CDR1 SGHNT and CDR2 YENEEA. The V gene end was trimmed by 5 bases and the J gene end by 4 bases; junction bases not matched to a gene: 3. DNA for the CDR3: TGTGCCAGCAGCCGGACTAGCGGGGGAGCAGATACGCAGTATTTT. Amino acid sequence: CASSRTSGGADTQYF.

J is TRBJ2-1 and V is TRBV13; perhaps TRBD1 as D (6 bases). V was trimmed by 4 bases and J by 10 bases, leaving 11 bases between them. The germline V gene has CDR1 PRHDT and CDR2 FYEKMQ (reference sequence). The CDR3 is 12 amino acids. CDR3 sequence (DNA): TGTGCCAGCAGCTCCGAGGGGGAGGAGCAGTTCTTC. Encoded protein: CASSSEGEEQFF. The complete variable domain, with remaining parts taken from reference TRBV13 and TRBJ2-1, reads AAGVIQSPRHLIKEKRETATLKCYPIPRHDTVYWYQQGPGQDPQFLISFYEKMQSDKGSIPDRFSAQQFSDYHSELNMSSLELGDSALYFCASSSEGEEQFFGPGTRLTVL.

V is TRBV5-6 and J is TRBJ1-2, with D unclear. Germline CDR1 SGHDT, CDR2 YYEEEE. The CDR3 totals 14 residues. V shed 4 bases and J shed 1 base, with 11 bases lying between them. CDR3 nucleotide sequence: TGTGCCAGCAGCCCCCGTACCGGTAACTATGGCTACACCTTC. Its protein product is CASSPRTGNYGYTF.

V gene TRBV6-6 combines with J gene TRBJ2-3, with a possible D match to TRBD2 (5 bases). V gave up 5 bases and J gave up 14 bases, with 17 bases separating them. Germline assignment: CDR1 MNHNY and CDR2 SVGAGI (reference sequence). The CDR3 covers 12 residues. CDR3 protein: CASSQPGSPPYF. The CDR3 DNA follows: TGTGCCAGCAGTCAACCGGGATCCCCCCCGTATTTT.

The J gene is TRBJ2-1, the V gene TRBV7-6; maybe TRBD1 (6 bases). V gave up 0 bases and J gave up 0 bases, with 12 bases separating them. The germline V gene encodes CDR1 SGHVS and CDR2 FNYEAQ. The CDR3 extends over 17 amino acids. The CDR3 DNA is TGTGCCAGCAGCTTAGCCAGGGGCCCGAGCTCCTACAATGAGCAGTTCTTC. Its protein product is CASSLARGPSSYNEQFF. The full variable domain, completed using reference TRBV7-6 and TRBJ2-1, is GAGVSQSPRYKVTKRGQDVALRCDPISGHVSLYWYRQALGQGPEFLTYFNYEAQQDKSGLPNDRFSAERPEGSISTLTIQRTEQRDSAMYRCASSLARGPSSYNEQFFGPGTRLTVL.

The V call is TRBV4-1, the J call TRBJ2-5, with D tentatively TRBD2 (6 bases). V gave up 1 base and J gave up 5 bases, with 11 bases separating them. From germline, CDR1 is MGHRA and CDR2 YSYEKL. This CDR3 contains 14 residues. The CDR3 coding sequence is TGCGCCAGCAGCCAAGCGACTAGGGAGGAGACCCAGTACTTC. Protein: CASSQATREETQYF.

This clone appeared once. The chain couples TRBV20-1 to TRBJ1-5; no definite D call. CDR3 size: 11 residues. Per the germline V gene, CDR1 is DFQATT and CDR2 is SNEGSKA (reference sequence). The germline V and J ends were trimmed by 6 bases and 5 bases, with 8 bases remaining between them. CDR3 coding DNA: TGCAGTGCAACGGCGGATCAGCCCCAGCATTTT. Translating it yields CSATADQPQHF.

The chain joins TRBV5-1 to TRBJ1-2; D is possibly TRBD1 (6 bases). This CDR3 region has 15 residues. V lost 0 bases and J lost 3, with 12 bases in between. Germline V gives CDR1 SGHRS, CDR2 YFSETQ. The CDR3 nucleotides read TGCGCCAGCAGCTTGGGCGGCAGGACAGACTATGGCTACACCTTC. It encodes CASSLGGRTDYGYTF.

The genes are TRBV4-1 and TRBJ2-7; 10 bases map to TRBD1. The CDR3 length is 18 residues. The V and J ends lost 1 base and 6 bases, in that order; junction bases with no gene match: 15. CDR1 is MGHRA, CDR2 YSYEKL, per germline. CDR3 nucleotide sequence: TGCGCCAGCAGCCAAGGTCTCCGACAGGGGGCAGTAAGTTCCGAGCAGTACTTC. This sequence encodes CASSQGLRQGAVSSEQYF.

The genes are TRBV5-1 and TRBJ1-5; TRBD1 might be the D (5 bases). Trimming shortened V by 1 base and J by 8 bases, and 10 bases separated the two germline ends. Germline assignment: CDR1 SGHRS and CDR2 YFSETQ. The CDR3 is 13 amino acids. CDR3 region: CASSLTGEEPQHF. For the CDR3, the DNA is TGCGCCAGCAGCTTGACAGGAGAGGAGCCCCAGCATTTT.

The rearrangement joins TRBV4-1 to TRBJ1-4, with D possibly being TRBD1 (5 bases). This CDR3 is 13 amino acids long. Germline V gene data show CDR1 as MGHRA and CDR2 as YSYEKL. V dropped 1 base and J dropped 6 bases, with 6 bases sitting between them. CDR3 protein: CASSQGGHEKLFF. CDR3 DNA sequence: TGCGCCAGCAGCCAAGGGGGCCATGAAAAACTGTTTTTT.

The chain couples TRBV2 to TRBJ1-5; 8 bases fit TRBD1. V lost 9 bases and J lost 0; bases outside the gene matches: 7. Looked up from germline, CDR1 is SNHLY and CDR2 is FYNNEI. This CDR3 is built from 15 residues. The CDR3 coding sequence is TGTGCCAGACCGGACAGGGAAGATAGCAATCAGCCCCAGCATTTT. It yields the protein CARPDREDSNQPQHF.

With regard to this clone: This specimen includes other DNA sequences encoding the same CDR3. The chain carries TRBV24-1 and TRBJ1-5; D gene uncertain. From germline, CDR1 is KGHDR and CDR2 SFDVKD. Trimming took 3 bases from V and 7 from J, leaving 12 bases between them. The CDR3 covers 14 residues. The CDR3 coding sequence is TGTGCCACCAGTGATCGGCGGGCCGGCCAGCCCCAGCATTTT. Its protein is CATSDRRAGQPQHF.

CDR3 residues: CASRSGTANTGELFF. CDR3 nucleotide sequence: TGTGCCAGTAGATCCGGGACAGCGAACACCGGGGAGCTGTTTTTT. V usage is TRBV19 and J usage is TRBJ2-2; 7 nucleotides line up with TRBD1. Germline CDR1 and CDR2: LNHDA and SQIVND (reference sequence). V gave up 6 bases and J gave up 0 bases; unmatched junction bases: 4. The CDR3 is 15 residues long.